The clone carrying this TCR beta chain was seen a handful of times. Its target is unknown. Germline CDR1 reads GTSNPN; CDR2 reads SVGIG (reference sequence). V lost 1 base and J lost 7, with 8 bases in between. This CDR3 is 12 amino acids long. This sample is part of a study of beta chain features in type 1 diabetes. Study-level background: Age, gender and cell yields were alike across patients and healthy donors. Whole-study findings and limits: For Type 1 diabetes patients, all four CD4+ subsets carried TCRB CDR3s that were moderately but significantly shorter.

Expressed TCRB transcripts got sequenced, as all isolated RNA was reverse transcribed. TCRdb's table, derived via immunoSEQ multiplex PCR, lists solely in-frame clones and lacks some. The table lists 600,000 to 750,000 clones, about an eighth of them singletons, with more than 0.095% in the top ten. The source is a man aged 25-45 years with type 1 diabetes. Sequenced input: naive CD4+ T cells from blood. The J gene is TRBJ2-1, the V gene TRBV30; D not certain. CDR3: CAWSAQENEQFF. CDR3 bases: TGTGCCTGGAGTGCGCAAGAGAATGAGCAGTTCTTC.